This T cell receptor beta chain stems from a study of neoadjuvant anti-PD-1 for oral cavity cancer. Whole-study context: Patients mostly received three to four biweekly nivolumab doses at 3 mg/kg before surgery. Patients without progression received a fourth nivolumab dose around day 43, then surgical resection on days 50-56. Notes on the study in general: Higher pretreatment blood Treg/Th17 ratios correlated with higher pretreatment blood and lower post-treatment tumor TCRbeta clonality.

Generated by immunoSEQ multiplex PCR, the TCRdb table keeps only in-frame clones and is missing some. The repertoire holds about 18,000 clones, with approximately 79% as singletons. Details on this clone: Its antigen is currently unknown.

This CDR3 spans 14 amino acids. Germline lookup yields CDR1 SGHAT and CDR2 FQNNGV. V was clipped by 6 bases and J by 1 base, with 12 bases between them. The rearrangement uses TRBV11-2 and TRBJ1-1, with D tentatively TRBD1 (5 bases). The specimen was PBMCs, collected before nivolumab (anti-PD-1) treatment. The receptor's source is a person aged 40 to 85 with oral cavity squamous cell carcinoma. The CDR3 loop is CASSPQGGNTEAFF. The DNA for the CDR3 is TGTGCCAGCAGTCCTCAGGGCGGGAACACTGAAGCTTTCTTT.